This T cell receptor beta chain was retrieved from a study of blood T cell repertoires in COVID-19. Study at large: Some COVID-19 samples were acute and others convalescent; all came from the United States, Italy and Spain. PBMCs, B-cell-depleted T cells, or T cells were the source of the cDNA or gDNA that made up the material.

CDR3 size: 13 residues. Germline V CDR1 and CDR2: SGHTA, FQGNSA. Trimming shortened V by 6 bases and J by 6 bases, and 14 bases separated the two germline ends. In the study's own analysis: Amplification with reference gene primers provided the estimates of nucleated cell counts. Profiling relied on immunoSEQ multiplex PCR, and the TCRdb table lists in-frame clones only, not all of them. V, J and clone size are those of that table, while D and trimming were read from the DNA. The sample has roughly 100,000 clones, 81% seen once. Sequencing input: peripheral blood. The sequence was obtained from a man older than 75 with active or convalescent COVID-19. V usage is TRBV7-2 and J usage is TRBJ1-1; D is ambiguous. The CDR3, as DNA: TGTGCCAGCAGACGAACAGAGTGGGCTGAAGCTTTCTTT. It yields the protein CASRRTEWAEAFF. Using reference TRBV7-2 and TRBJ1-1 for the parts outside the CDR3, the full variable domain is GAGVSQSPSNKVTEKGKDVELRCDPISGHTALYWYRQSLGQGLEFLIYFQGNSAPDKSGLPSDRFSAERTGGSVSTLTIQRTQQEDSAVYLCASRRTEWAEAFFGQGTRLTVV.